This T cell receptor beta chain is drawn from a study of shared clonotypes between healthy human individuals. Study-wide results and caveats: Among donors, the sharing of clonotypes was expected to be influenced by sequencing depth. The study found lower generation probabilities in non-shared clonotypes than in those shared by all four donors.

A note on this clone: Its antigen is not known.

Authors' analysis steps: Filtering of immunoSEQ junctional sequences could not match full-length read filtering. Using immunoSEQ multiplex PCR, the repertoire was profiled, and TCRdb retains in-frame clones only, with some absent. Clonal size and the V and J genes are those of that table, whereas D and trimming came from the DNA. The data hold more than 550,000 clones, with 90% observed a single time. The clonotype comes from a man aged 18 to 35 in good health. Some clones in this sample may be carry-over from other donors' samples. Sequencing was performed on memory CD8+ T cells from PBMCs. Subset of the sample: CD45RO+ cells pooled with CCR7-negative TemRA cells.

CDR3 residues: CASSFHIRGGKETQYF. The DNA of the CDR3 is TGTGCCAGCAGTTTCCACATAAGGGGCGGGAAGGAGACCCAGTACTTC. The chain couples TRBV28 to TRBJ2-5, with D possibly being TRBD2 (6 bases). CDR1 is MDHEN, CDR2 SYDVKM, per germline. V was clipped by 3 bases and J by 5 bases, with 19 bases between them. The CDR3 runs to 16 residues.